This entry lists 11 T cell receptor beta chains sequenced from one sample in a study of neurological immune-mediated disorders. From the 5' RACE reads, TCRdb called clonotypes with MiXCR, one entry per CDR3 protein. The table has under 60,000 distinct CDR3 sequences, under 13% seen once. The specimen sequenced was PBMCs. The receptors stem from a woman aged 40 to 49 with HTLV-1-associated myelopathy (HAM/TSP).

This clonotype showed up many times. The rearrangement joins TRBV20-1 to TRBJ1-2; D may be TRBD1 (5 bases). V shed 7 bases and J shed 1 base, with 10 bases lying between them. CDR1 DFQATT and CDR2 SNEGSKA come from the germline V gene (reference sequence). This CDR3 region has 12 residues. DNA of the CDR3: TGCAGTGTTGCGAGGGGTAACTATGGCTACACCTTC. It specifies CSVARGNYGYTF.

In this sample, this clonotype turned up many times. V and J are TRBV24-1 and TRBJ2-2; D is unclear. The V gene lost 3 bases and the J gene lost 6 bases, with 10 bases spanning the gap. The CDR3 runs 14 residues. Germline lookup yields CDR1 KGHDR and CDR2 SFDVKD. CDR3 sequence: CATSDPSRPGELFF. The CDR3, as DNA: TGTGCCACCAGTGATCCCAGCCGCCCCGGGGAGCTGTTTTTT.

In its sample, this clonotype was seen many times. CDR3 DNA: TGTGCCAGCAGCCTCAACAGGGGTTATAGCAATCAGCCCCAGCATTTT. Residues: CASSLNRGYSNQPQHF. The chain combines TRBV12-3 or TRBV12-4 with TRBJ1-5, with 7 bases lining up with TRBD1. J lost 0 bases, V lost 6 bases, and 8 bases had no gene match. CDR3 length: 16 residues.

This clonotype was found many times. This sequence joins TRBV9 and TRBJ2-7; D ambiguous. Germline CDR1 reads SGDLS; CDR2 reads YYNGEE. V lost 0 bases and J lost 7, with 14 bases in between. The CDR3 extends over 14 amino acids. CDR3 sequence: CASSVDPGGREQYF. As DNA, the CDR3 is TGTGCCAGCAGCGTAGACCCCGGCGGTCGAGAGCAGTACTTC.

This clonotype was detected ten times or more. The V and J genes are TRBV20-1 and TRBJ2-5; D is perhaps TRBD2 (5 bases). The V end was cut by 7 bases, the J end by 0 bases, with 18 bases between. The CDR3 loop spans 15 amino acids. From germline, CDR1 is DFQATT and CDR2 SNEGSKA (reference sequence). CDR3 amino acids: CSVPKQAVYQETQYF. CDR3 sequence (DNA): TGCAGTGTTCCCAAACAAGCGGTGTACCAAGAGACCCAGTACTTC.

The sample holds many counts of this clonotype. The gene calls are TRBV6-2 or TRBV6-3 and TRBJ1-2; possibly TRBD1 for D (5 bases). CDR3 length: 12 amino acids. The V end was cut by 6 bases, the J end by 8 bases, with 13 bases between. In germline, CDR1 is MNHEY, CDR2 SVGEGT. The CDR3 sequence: CASSRPGRGYTF. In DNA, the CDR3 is TGTGCCAGCAGCCGGCCGGGGCGAGGCTACACCTTC.

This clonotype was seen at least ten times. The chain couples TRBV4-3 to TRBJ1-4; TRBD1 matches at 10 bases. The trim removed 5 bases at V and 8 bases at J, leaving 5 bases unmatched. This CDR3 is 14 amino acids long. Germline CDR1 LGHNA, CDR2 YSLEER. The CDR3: CASSETGGLEKLFF. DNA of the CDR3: TGCGCCAGCAGCGAGACAGGGGGCCTGGAAAAACTGTTTTTT.

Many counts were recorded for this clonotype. The CDR3 region is CASSQDMGLLPGEQYF. In DNA form, the CDR3 reads TGTGCCAGCAGCCAAGATATGGGACTCCTACCGGGGGAGCAGTACTTC. The rearrangement uses TRBV14 and TRBJ2-7, with TRBD2 as a possible D gene (6 bases). Germline V gene lookup returns CDR1 SGHDN and CDR2 FVKESK. The CDR3 runs 16 residues. V lost 0 bases, J lost 7 bases, and 19 bases lay in between.

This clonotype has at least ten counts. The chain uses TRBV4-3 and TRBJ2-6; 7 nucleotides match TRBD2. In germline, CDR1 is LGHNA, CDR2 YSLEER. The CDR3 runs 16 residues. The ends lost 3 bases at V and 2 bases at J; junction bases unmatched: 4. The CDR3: CASSQRRGTGANVLTF. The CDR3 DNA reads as TGCGCCAGCAGCCAGAGGCGGGGGACTGGGGCCAACGTCCTGACTTTC.

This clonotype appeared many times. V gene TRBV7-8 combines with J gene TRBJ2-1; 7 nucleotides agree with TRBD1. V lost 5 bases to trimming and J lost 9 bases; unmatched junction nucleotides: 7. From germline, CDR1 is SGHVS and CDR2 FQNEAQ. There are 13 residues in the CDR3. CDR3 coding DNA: TGTGCCAGCAGCACAGGGGTCGCGGGTGAGCAGTTCTTC. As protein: CASSTGVAGEQFF.

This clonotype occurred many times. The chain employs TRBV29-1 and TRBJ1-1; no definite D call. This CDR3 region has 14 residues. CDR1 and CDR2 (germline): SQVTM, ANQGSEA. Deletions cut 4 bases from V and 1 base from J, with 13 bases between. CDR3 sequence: CSVGVAATNTEAFF. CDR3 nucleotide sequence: TGCAGCGTTGGGGTGGCAGCGACGAACACTGAAGCTTTCTTT.